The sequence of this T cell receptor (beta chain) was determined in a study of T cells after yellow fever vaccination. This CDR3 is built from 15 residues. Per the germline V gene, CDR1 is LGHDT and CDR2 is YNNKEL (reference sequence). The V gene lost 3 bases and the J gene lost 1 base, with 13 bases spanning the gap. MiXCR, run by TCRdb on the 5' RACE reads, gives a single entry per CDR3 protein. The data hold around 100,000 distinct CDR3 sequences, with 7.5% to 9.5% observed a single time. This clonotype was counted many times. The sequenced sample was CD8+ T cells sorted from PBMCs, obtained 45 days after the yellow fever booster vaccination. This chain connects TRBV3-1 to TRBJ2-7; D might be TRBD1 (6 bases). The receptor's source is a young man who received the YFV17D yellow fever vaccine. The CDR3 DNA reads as TGTGCCAGCAGCCAGGGGCCGACAGGATCCTACGAGCAGTACTTC. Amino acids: CASSQGPTGSYEQYF.